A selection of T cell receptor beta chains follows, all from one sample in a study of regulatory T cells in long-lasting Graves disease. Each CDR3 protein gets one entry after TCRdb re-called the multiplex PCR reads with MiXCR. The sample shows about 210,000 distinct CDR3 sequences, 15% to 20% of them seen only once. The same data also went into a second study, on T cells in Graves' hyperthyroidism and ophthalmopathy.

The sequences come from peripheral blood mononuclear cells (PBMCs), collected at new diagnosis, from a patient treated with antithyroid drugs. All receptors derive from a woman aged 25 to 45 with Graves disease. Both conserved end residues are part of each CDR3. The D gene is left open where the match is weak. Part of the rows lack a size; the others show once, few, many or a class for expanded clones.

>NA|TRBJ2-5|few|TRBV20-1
CSASQFGGFRETQYF
TGCAGTGCTAGTCAATTCGGGGGATTTCGGGAGACCCAGTACTTC
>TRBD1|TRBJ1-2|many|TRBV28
CASSRNLQGAQGYGYTF
TGTGCCAGCAGCCGGAACCTACAGGGGGCACAGGGGTATGGCTACACCTTC
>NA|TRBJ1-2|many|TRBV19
CASSSPDSANYGYTF
TGTGCCAGTAGTAGCCCCGACAGTGCTAACTATGGCTACACCTTC
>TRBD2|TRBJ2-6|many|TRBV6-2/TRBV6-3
CASSYFILAGAVSGANVLTF
TGTGCCAGCAGTTACTTTATTTTAGCGGGGGCCGTCTCTGGGGCCAACGTCCTGACTTTC
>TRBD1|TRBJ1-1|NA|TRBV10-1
CASSETGGNTEAFF
TGCGCCAGCAGTGAGACAGGGGGAAACACTGAAGCTTTCTTT
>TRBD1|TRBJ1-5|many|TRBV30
CAWSIPGTATQPQHF
TGTGCCTGGAGTATTCCCGGGACAGCAACCCAGCCCCAGCATTTT
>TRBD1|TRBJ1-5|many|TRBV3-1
CASSHDRGQPQHF
TGTGCCAGCAGCCATGACAGGGGACAGCCCCAGCATTTT
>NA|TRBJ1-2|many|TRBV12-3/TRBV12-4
CASSLVGSSGYTF
TGTGCCAGCAGTTTAGTGGGGTCTAGTGGCTACACCTTC
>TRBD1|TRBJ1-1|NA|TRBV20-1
CSASGTALSTEAFF
TGCAGTGCTAGTGGGACAGCTTTGAGCACTGAAGCTTTCTTT
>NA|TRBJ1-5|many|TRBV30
CAWSGIGYGSNQPQHF
TGTGCCTGGAGTGGGATCGGGTATGGGAGCAATCAGCCCCAGCATTTT
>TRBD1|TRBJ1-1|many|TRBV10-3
CAIRGDRGNTEAFF
TGTGCCATCAGGGGGGACAGGGGGAATACTGAAGCTTTCTTT
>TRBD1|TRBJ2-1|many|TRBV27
CASSSLGTGDPSSYNEQFF
TGTGCCAGCAGTTCTCTGGGGACAGGGGACCCAAGCTCCTACAATGAGCAGTTCTTC
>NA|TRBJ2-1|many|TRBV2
CASSKGFYYNEQFF
TGTGCCAGCAGTAAGGGGTTCTACTACAATGAGCAGTTCTTC
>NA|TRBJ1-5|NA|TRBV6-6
CASGYSREVVQLQHF
TGTGCCAGCGGTTACTCGAGAGAGGTGGTTCAGCTCCAGCATTTT
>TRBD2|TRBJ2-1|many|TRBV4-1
CASSQDKGTSGRNEQFF
TGCGCCAGCAGCCAAGATAAAGGGACTAGCGGGAGGAATGAGCAGTTCTTC
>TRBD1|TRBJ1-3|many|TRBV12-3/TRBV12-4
CASTLNRGSGNTIYF
TGTGCCAGCACCCTAAACAGGGGCTCTGGAAACACCATATATTTT
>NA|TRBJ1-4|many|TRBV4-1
CASSPYPTGINEKLFF
TGCGCCAGCAGCCCATATCCCACAGGGATAAATGAAAAACTGTTTTTT
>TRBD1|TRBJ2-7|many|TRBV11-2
CASSMTGGVAYEQYF
TGTGCCAGCAGCATGACAGGGGGCGTCGCCTACGAGCAGTACTTC